One sample yielded the 4 T cell receptor beta chains listed below, sequenced in a study of T-cell reconstitution after alpha-beta-depleted transplantation in children. A library of TCRbeta sequences, prepared with unique molecular identifiers, was generated. TCRdb re-called the PCR reads with MiXCR, one entry per CDR3 protein. The sample holds about 350,000 distinct CDR3 sequences, about a sixth seen once. The sample was PBMCs, mostly from graft donor cells, taken 360 days after TCRalphabeta/CD19-depleted stem cell transplant. The receptors originated from a male patient between 2 and 10 years old who had a stem cell transplant for acute lymphoblastic leukemia, so the T cells may come from the graft donor.

The chain joins TRBV7-2 to TRBJ2-3; D is undetermined. The V gene lost 3 bases and the J gene lost 0 bases, with 16 bases spanning the gap. This CDR3 has 17 amino acids. Germline assignment: CDR1 SGHTA and CDR2 FQGNSA. The chain's CDR3 is CASSLRWTGPSTDTQYF. The DNA for the CDR3 is TGTGCCAGCAGCTTGCGCTGGACCGGGCCAAGCACAGATACGCAGTATTTT. The entire variable domain, with the rest obtained from reference TRBV7-2 and TRBJ2-3, is as follows: GAGVSQSPSNKVTEKGKDVELRCDPISGHTALYWYRQSLGQGLEFLIYFQGNSAPDKSGLPSDRFSAERTGGSVSTLTIQRTQQEDSAVYLCASSLRWTGPSTDTQYFGPGTRLTVL.

About this clonotype: The final CDR3 position lacks the conserved phenylalanine or tryptophan, pointing to a likely read error. The chain joins TRBV30 to TRBJ1-4; maybe TRBD1 (6 bases). Germline assignment: CDR1 GTSNPN and CDR2 SVGIG (reference sequence). CDR3 length: 12 amino acids. Trimming pared 8 bases from V and 7 bases from J, leaving 14 bases between. CDR3 coding DNA: TGTGCCACCGGACAGACCAGTGAAAAACTGTTTCTT. Protein sequence: CATGQTSEKLFL.

The chain couples TRBV4-1 to TRBJ1-6; 10 nucleotides match TRBD1. This CDR3 spans 18 amino acids. V lost 3 bases to trimming and J lost 7 bases; unmatched junction nucleotides: 12. Germline CDR1 is MGHRA and CDR2 is YSYEKL. The CDR3 protein is CASSQLLRDRGENSPLHF. Written as DNA, the CDR3 is TGCGCCAGCAGCCAGTTACTCCGGGACAGGGGCGAAAATTCACCCCTCCACTTT.

The chain has TRBV7-2 and TRBJ2-7; the match to TRBD1 covers 9 bases. From germline, CDR1 is SGHTA and CDR2 FQGNSA. The CDR3 sequence is 14 residues long. V lost 5 bases and J lost 6; bases outside the gene matches: 8. CDR3 DNA sequence: TGTGCCAGCAGCGTACAGGGGGCGCAGGGCGAGCAGTACTTC. Its protein is CASSVQGAQGEQYF.